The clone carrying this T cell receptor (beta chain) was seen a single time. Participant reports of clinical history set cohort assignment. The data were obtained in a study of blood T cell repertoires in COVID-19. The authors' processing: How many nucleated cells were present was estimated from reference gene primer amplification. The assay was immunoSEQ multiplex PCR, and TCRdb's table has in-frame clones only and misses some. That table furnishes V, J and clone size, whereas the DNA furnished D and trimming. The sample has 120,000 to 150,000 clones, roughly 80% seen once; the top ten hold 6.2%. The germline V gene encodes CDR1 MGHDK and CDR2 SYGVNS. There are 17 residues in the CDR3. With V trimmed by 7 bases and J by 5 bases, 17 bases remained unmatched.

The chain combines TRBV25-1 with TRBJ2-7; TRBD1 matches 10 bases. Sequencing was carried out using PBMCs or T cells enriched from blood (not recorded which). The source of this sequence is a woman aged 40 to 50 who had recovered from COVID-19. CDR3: CASKGPGRQGAIDEQYF. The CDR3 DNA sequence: TGTGCCAGCAAGGGGCCCGGTAGACAGGGGGCAATCGACGAGCAGTACTTC.